This T cell receptor (beta chain) originates from a study of control samples from healthy donors and cancer patients. Concerning this clone: A junction boundary mismatches the germline segment, possibly from a read error.

CDR3 length equals 10 residues. Germline-derived CDR1 and CDR2 are SEHNR and FQNEAQ (reference sequence). Some clones are missing from TCRdb's copy, which holds only in-frame ones; the method was immunoSEQ multiplex PCR. The table includes 110,000 to 150,000 clones, 89% detected once. Sequenced input: blood. The chain is built from TRBV7-9 and TRBJ2-1; D gene uncertain. The clonotype was recovered from a young man in good health. CDR3: CASSLYNGLF. In DNA form, the CDR3 reads TGTGCCAGCAGCTTATATAACGGGCTCTTC.